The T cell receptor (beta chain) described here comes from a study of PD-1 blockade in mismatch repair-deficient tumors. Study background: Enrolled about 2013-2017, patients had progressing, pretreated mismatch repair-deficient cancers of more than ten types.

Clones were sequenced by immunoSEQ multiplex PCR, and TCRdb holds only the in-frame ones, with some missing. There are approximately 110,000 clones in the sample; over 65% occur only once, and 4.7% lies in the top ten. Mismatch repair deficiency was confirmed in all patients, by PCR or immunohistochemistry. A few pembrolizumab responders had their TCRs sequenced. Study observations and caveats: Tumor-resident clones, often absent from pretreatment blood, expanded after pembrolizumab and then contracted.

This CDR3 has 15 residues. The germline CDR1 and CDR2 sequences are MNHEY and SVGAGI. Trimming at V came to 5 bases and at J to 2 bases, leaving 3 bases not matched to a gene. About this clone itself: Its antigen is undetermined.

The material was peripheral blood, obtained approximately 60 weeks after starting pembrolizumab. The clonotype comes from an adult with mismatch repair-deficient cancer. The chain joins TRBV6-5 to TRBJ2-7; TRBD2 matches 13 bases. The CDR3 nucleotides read TGTGCCAGCAGTGGCGGACTAGCGGGAGCCTACGAGCAGTACTTC. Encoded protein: CASSGGLAGAYEQYF.